This TCR beta chain was captured in a study of T-cell memory formation after mild COVID-19. In the study overall: TCR clusters were mostly donor specific. The study, taken as a whole, reports: Largely, contracting CD4+ clones fell within CM and EM, and contracting CD8+ clones within EMRA. The SARS-CoV-2 specificity of second-wave clones reaching peak at day 37 remained unverified. Some clones that responded turned up in pre-infection memory, which suggests that cross-reactive memory joined in.

CDR3 length: 16 amino acids. The V end lost 5 bases, the J end lost 0 bases, and 15 bases lay between the germline ends. Germline values: CDR1 SEHNR, CDR2 FQNEAQ (reference sequence). One entry per CDR3 protein, called by TCRdb with MiXCR from the 5' RACE reads. The profile shows fewer than 600,000 distinct CDR3 sequences, about 20% of them singletons. A word on this clonotype: Its target is not known.

This clonotype was sampled from an adult woman who had mild COVID-19 (a few samples of this study predate the infection). Cell type and time point are not known. The chain couples TRBV7-9 to TRBJ2-3, with unresolved D. The sequencing input was PBMCs or a T cell subset sorted from them (not recorded which). This CDR3 is CASSPEGYTSTDTQYF. CDR3 in DNA: TGTGCCAGCAGCCCCGAAGGGTATACTAGCACAGATACGCAGTATTTT.